This TCR beta chain was identified in a study of identical twins (TCRdb year 2016). Background on the whole study: To test whether fetal clonotypes persist, the study used deep sequencing on TCR alpha and beta repertoires from monozygotic twins, unrelated adults of various ages, and cord blood. To rule out contamination, the twin experiments were replicated at different times with different library preparation protocols.

The germline ends are 10 bases apart after V is trimmed by 5 bases and J by 5 bases. Including the terminal cysteine and phenylalanine, the CDR3 comprises 12 residues. Left in the record is the CDR3 DNA by itself, 36 bases read in frame from the first base. The germline V gene (reference sequence) supplies CDR1 DFQATT and CDR2 SNEGSKA. The paper's findings and limits, for the study overall: Fewer insertions were carried by abundant cord blood beta clonotypes, a similar but weaker trend appeared in young adult naive repertoires, and no such trend appeared in memory repertoires. In monozygotic twins, recombination models systematically underestimated out-of-frame TCR alpha sharing, but the models matched the sharing seen between unrelated individuals. Because the same donors could not be followed over many years, the conclusions depended on cross-sectional statistical analysis. In beta out-of-frame sequences, excess twin sharing was weaker, because having fewer shared sequences lowered the signal-to-noise ratio. Compared with coincidental sharing between unrelated individuals, out-of-frame TCR alpha sequences shared between twins showed an excess of sequences with low generation probability. Zero-insertion analyses could be partly confounded by invariant T cells such as MAIT and iNKT, though diverse VJ usage argued against such confounding for most clonotypes.

Libraries came from 5' RACE. Data came from an Illumina HiSeq 2000. A universal primer binding site was added through template switching, and the final cDNA carried a unique molecular identifier so that TCR cDNA molecules could be counted accurately. First-strand cDNA for TCR alpha and beta chains was synthesized from specific primers in the conserved constant-segment region. To control for contamination, each cDNA library was double barcoded with a SMART-Mk sample barcode plus Illumina barcodes. Two successive PCR steps introduced TruSeq adapter sequences along with Illumina sample barcodes. Sequencing of the TCR alpha and beta cDNA libraries was done on the Illumina HiSeq platform using custom primers. The authors' analysis ran thus. Raw reads were processed with MiGEC to extract unique molecular identifiers, and MiXCR was used to determine CDR3 positions. For each individual, recombination models were inferred using an EM algorithm with the repgenHMM and IGoR tools. The tcR package in R was used for shared clonotype analysis, with sharing normalized by the product of cloneset sizes. Out-of-frame nonproductive sequences were analyzed to study raw recombination free of thymic and clonal selection effects. TCRdb applied fastp at Q25 and MiXCR to the public reads, then kept only in-frame beta chains. Each CDR3 protein appears once, grouped with its most common genes and DNA. TCRdb's processing, not the study's, gives the V and J calls here. The sample table records a few hundred thousand distinct CDR3 sequences; approximately 10% of these occur just once. 8% to 10% of the sample is taken by the ten largest.

All donors were healthy Caucasians. Three unrelated non-twin adults were also sequenced: a male aged 18 to 30, a male aged 50 to 60 and a female aged 50 to 60. Using Miltenyi CD45RO+ enrichment and human naive T-cell isolation kits, memory (CD45RO+) and naive T cells were isolated from PBMC. Comments on this clonotype: The specificity of this receptor is unknown. No per-base quality is available; no much larger clone lies one base away.

The receptor was isolated from a woman in her forties or fifties in good health. Specimen: naive T cells sorted from blood. The sample's cell subset or site label, decoded: cells isolated with a human naive T-cell isolation kit. The chain is made from TRBV20-1 and TRBJ2-1, and TRBD1 may be the D gene, going by 6 matching bases. Here the CDR3 is given as CSASDRNNEQFF. The DNA is as follows: TGCAGTGCTTCGGACAGAAACAATGAGCAGTTCTTC.